Reported below is one T cell receptor beta chain. Its antigen is unknown. This sample was taken from a study of beta chain features in type 1 diabetes. Study results and caveats: There was a moderate but significant shortening of TCRB CDR3s in all four CD4+ subsets of Type 1 diabetes patients.

Sorted populations all exceeded 95% purity. Reverse transcribing all isolated RNA meant expressed TCRB transcripts were sequenced. The table came from immunoSEQ multiplex PCR; TCRdb's copy has only in-frame clones and leaves some out. This table holds about 660,000 clones, around an eighth found once. The CDR3 is 16 amino acids. The germline CDR1 and CDR2 sequences are SGHNT and YYREEE (reference sequence). The V end lost 1 base, the J end lost 2 bases, and 14 bases lay between the germline ends. Sequencing was performed on naive CD4+ T cells from blood. This chain connects TRBV5-4 to TRBJ2-3; TRBD1 might be the D (6 bases). This TCR was sampled from a man aged 18 to 30 with type 1 diabetes. The CDR3 DNA is TGTGCCAGCAGCTTGACAGGGCGTGGGGCCACAGATACGCAGTATTTT. It codes for CASSLTGRGATDTQYF. Full variable domain (outside the CDR3, taken from reference TRBV5-4 and TRBJ2-3): ETGVTQSPTHLIKTRGQQVTLRCSSQSGHNTVSWYQQALGQGPQFIFQYYREEENGRGNFPPRFSGLQFPNYSSELNVNALELDDSALYLCASSLTGRGATDTQYFGPGTRLTVL.